A single T cell receptor (beta chain) is shown here with its context. The data originate from a study of technical replicates of blood from a few donors. Germline lookup yields CDR1 MDHEN and CDR2 SYDVKM. The CDR3 consists of 14 residues. V shed 3 bases and J shed 2 bases, with 10 bases lying between them. Assay: immunoSEQ multiplex PCR; the TCRdb copy retains only in-frame clones and omits some. This table holds about 80,000 clones, approximately 93% found once. This rearrangement joins TRBV28 to TRBJ1-2, with a possible D match to TRBD1 (6 bases). Sequenced material: T cells isolated from PBMCs. This TCR came from a human donor in good health. The CDR3 sequence is CASSFPGENYGYTF. In nucleotides, the CDR3 is TGTGCCAGCAGTTTCCCAGGGGAGAACTATGGCTACACCTTC.